The present entry profiles one TCR beta chain with its context. What antigen it recognizes has not been identified. It has no much larger one-base neighbor in the sample; base qualities were not kept. The treatment or condition label on this specimen signifies: some 19 received Ad26.COV2.S at low or high dose, single or two shots; 5 received placebo; per-sample allocation not given. Repertoires of vaccine and placebo recipients were sequenced from samples collected on day 63 after the first injection. Cohort 1b enrolled around 23 adults aged 18-55 years at a single site in Boston, USA, between 29 July and 7 August 2020. Ad26.COV2.S was a replication-incompetent adenovirus type 26 vector expressing a prefusion-stabilized SARS-CoV-2 spike protein from the original Wuhan strain. The immunoSEQ Assay was the method used to sequence TCRbeta CDR3 regions. After extraction, genomic DNA underwent amplification by bias-controlled multiplex PCR, followed by high-throughput sequencing. Per the source publication's procedure: Collapsing and filtering of sequences were performed to quantify the absolute abundance of each unique TCRbeta CDR3 region. T cell fraction was estimated by normalizing TCRbeta template counts to usable DNA, which was measured by amplifying reference genes present in all nucleated cells. Repertoire TCRs were annotated as SARS-CoV-2-specific when V gene, CDR3 amino acid sequence and J gene were exactly matched to a known reactive TCR set. MIRA supplied the reference SARS-CoV-2 TCR set, which was filtered for enrichment in COVID-19-positive ImmuneCODE repertoires so that public or cross-reactive TCRs were removed. Drawing on the MIRA antigens, annotated TCRs were analysed further at the level of specific ORF or position within ORF. Breadth was defined as the number of annotated unique rearrangements divided by the total number of unique productive rearrangements, and depth was defined as the summed frequency of the annotated unique rearrangements. Two-sided Wilcoxon rank-sum tests were used to compare TCR breadth between groups. TCRdb limited this immuneACCESS table to in-frame rearrangements with V and J called. A share of clones is missing; checked studies link under half to unresolved V genes, and the rest is unexplained. For V, J and clone size, that table is used; D and trimming come from the DNA. The sample table holds roughly 390,000 clones, of which around 85% were seen once. The biggest ten clones account for approximately 3.7% of the sample.

These data originate in a study of Ad26.COV2.S vaccination and SARS-CoV-2 variants (dated by TCRdb to the early 2020s). With regard to the full study: Donors in the vaccine arm were drawn from COV1001, a phase I-IIa trial of Ad26.COV2.S in healthy adults that was multicentre, randomized, double-blind and placebo-controlled. Ad26.COV2.S was given intramuscularly at 5x10^10 or 1x10^11 viral particles, as a single shot or as two shots 56 days apart. A total of approximately 32 samples were included in the TCR-sequenced set, comprising around 19 Ad26.COV2.S vaccine recipients, 5 placebo recipients and 8 SARS-CoV-2 convalescent individuals. Sequencing of the TCRbeta repertoire served to evaluate the specificity and breadth of SARS-CoV-2-reactive T cell receptors following Ad26.COV2.S vaccination. Trial participants were randomized into five groups of five: low-dose or high-dose Ad26.COV2.S given once or twice, or placebo on both occasions. Throughout the experiments and outcome assessment, investigators stayed blinded to trial group allocation.

The junction shows trimming of 0 bases on V and 1 base on J, plus 9 bases between the germline ends. The CDR3 runs 15 residues from the cysteine to the phenylalanine. CDR3 DNA only is kept here, 45 bases in frame from base 1. CDR1 SEHNR and CDR2 FQNEAQ were looked up in the germline V gene (reference sequence). General conclusions and limits of the study: Compared with placebo recipients, Ad26.COV2.S recipients showed higher spike-specific TCR breadth (P = 0.0014). Vaccine and placebo recipients had comparable non-spike TCR breadth, which fits with the vaccine containing only spike. It was noted by the authors that total T cell responses may have been underestimated by the TCR breadth and depth analyses. After vaccination, spike-specific CD8+ and CD4+ T cell responses were reported to show substantial breadth. The study was not powered for comparison of responses between vaccine doses or regimens.

This sequence originates from a person between 18 and 65 years old who received the Ad26.COV2.S COVID-19 vaccine or a placebo. The rearrangement joined TRBV7-9 to TRBJ2-5; the D gene identity is not certain. The starting material was peripheral blood, obtained in a trial of Ad26.COV2.S vaccine versus placebo. At the DNA level, the sequence is TGTGCCAGCAGCTTAGCCTATCAGTTCCAAGAGACCCAGTACTTC. This encodes CASSLAYQFQETQYF.